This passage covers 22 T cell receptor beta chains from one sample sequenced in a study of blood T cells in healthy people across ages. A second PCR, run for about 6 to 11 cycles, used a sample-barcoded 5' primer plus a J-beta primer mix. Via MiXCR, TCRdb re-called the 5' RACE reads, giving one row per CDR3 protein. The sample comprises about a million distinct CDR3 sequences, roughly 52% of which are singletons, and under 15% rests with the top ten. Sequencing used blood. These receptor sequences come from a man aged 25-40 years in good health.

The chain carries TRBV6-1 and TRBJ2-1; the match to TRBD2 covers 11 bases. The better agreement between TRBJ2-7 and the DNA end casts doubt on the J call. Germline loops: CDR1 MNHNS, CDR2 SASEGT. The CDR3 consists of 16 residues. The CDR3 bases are TGTGCCAGCAGTGAAAGGGGGACTAGCGGCTACAATGAGCAGTACTTC. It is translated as CASSERGTSGYNEQYF.

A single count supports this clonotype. The CDR3 here is CASSLIRDRDGYTF. The CDR3 nucleotides are TGTGCCAGCAGTCTTATCCGGGACAGGGATGGCTACACCTTC. The chain couples TRBV6-5 to TRBJ1-2, with 9 bases matching TRBD1. The germline CDR1 and CDR2 sequences are MNHEY and SVGAGI. This CDR3 comprises 14 residues. The V gene end was trimmed by 5 bases and the J gene end by 6 bases; junction bases not matched to a gene: 7.

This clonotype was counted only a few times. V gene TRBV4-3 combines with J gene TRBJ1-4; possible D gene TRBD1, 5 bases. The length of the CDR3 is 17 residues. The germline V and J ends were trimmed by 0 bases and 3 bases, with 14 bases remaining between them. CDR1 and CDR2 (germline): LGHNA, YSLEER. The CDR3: CASSQDSVLGANEKLFF. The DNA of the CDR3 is TGCGCCAGCAGCCAAGATTCGGTGTTGGGGGCTAATGAAAAACTGTTTTTT.

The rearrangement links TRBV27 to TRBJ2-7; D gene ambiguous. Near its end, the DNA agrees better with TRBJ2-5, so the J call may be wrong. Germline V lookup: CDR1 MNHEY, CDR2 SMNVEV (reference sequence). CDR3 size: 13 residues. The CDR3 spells CASSGRSKETQYF. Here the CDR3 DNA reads TGTGCCAGCAGTGGGCGAAGCAAAGAGACCCAGTACTTC.

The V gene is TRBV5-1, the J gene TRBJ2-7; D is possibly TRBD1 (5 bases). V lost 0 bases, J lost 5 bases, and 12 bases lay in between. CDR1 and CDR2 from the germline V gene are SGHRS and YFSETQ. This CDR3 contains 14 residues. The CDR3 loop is CASSLAGSLHEQYF. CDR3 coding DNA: TGCGCCAGCAGCTTGGCAGGGTCCCTCCACGAGCAGTACTTC. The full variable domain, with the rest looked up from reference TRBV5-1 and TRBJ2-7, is KAGVTQTPRYLIKTRGQQVTLSCSPISGHRSVSWYQQTPGQGLQFLFEYFSETQRNKGNFPGRFSGRQFSNSRSEMNVSTLELGDSALYLCASSLAGSLHEQYFGPGTRLTVT.

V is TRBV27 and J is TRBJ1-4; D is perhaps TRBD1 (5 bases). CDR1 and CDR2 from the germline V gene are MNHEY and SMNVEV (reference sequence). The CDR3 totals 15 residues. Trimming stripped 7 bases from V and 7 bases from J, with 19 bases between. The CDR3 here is CASNPSGTRGEKLFF. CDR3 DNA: TGTGCCAGCAACCCTTCCGGGACCCGAGGTGAAAAACTGTTTTTT.

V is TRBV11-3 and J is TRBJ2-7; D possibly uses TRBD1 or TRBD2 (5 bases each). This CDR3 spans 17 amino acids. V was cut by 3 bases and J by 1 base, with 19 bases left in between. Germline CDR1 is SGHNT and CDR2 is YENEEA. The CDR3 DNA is TGTGCCAGCAGCTTGAAGGGGTCTTCTGGGAGTTCCTACGAGCAGTACTTC. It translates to CASSLKGSSGSSYEQYF.

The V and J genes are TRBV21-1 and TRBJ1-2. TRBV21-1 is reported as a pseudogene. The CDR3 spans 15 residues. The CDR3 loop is CASSLPSARSKGYTF. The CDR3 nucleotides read TGTGCCAGTAGCCTCCCTAGCGCCAGGTCCAAGGGCTACACCTTC.

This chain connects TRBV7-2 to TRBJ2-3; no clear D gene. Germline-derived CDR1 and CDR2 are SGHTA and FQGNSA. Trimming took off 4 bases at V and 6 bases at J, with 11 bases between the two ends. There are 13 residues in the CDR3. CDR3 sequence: CASSSLEPDTQYF. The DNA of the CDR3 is TGTGCCAGCAGCTCCTTGGAACCGGATACGCAGTATTTT. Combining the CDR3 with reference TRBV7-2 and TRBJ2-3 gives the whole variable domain GAGVSQSPSNKVTEKGKDVELRCDPISGHTALYWYRQSLGQGLEFLIYFQGNSAPDKSGLPSDRFSAERTGGSVSTLTIQRTQQEDSAVYLCASSSLEPDTQYFGPGTRLTVL.

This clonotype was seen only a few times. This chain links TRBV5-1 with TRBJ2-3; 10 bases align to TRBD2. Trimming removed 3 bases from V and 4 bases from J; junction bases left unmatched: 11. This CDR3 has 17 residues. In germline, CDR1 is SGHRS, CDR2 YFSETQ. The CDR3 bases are TGCGCCAGCAGCTCCCAGGGGAGCGGGGGGGCGGCAGATACGCAGTATTTT. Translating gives CASSSQGSGGAADTQYF.

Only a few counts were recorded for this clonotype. In DNA form, the CDR3 reads TGTGCCATCAGTGTAGGGACATCTGGAAACACCATATATTTT. It translates to CAISVGTSGNTIYF. The chain links TRBV10-3 to TRBJ1-3, with D perhaps TRBD1 (6 bases). CDR1 is ENHRY, CDR2 SYGVKD, per germline. This CDR3 spans 14 amino acids. Trimming took off 4 bases at V and 1 base at J, with 8 bases between the two ends.

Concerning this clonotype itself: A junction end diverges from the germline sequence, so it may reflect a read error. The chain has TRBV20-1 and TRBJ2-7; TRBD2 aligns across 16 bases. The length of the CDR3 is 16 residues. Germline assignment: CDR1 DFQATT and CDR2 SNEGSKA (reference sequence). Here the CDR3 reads CSARSGLAGGPHEQYF. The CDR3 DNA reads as TGTAGTGCTAGATCGGGACTAGCGGGAGGGCCACATGAGCAGTACTTC.

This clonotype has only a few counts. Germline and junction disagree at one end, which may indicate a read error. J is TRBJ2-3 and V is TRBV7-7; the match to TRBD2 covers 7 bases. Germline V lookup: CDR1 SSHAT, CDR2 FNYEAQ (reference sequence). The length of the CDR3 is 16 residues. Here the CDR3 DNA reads TGTGCTAGCAGCTTAGGAACGGCGGGGGGCACAGATACGCAGTATTTT. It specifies CASSLGTAGGTDTQYF.

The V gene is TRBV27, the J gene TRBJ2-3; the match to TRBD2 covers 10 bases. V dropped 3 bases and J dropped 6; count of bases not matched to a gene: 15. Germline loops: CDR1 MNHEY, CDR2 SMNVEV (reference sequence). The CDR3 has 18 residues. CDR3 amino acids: CASSLTVSSGGIGDTQYF. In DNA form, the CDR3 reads TGTGCCAGCAGTTTGACGGTCTCTAGCGGGGGTATTGGGGATACGCAGTATTTT.

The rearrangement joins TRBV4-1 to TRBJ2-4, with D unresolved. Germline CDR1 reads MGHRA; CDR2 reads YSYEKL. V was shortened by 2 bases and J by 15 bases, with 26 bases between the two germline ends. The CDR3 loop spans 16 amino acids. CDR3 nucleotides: TGCGCCAGCAGCCAAATCTTCGCAGCCCCCACCTACGAGCGGTACTTC. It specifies CASSQIFAAPTYERYF.

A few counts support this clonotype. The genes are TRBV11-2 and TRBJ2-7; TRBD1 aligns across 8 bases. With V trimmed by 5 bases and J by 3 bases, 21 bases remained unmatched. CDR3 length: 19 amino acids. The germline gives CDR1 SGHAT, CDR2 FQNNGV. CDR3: CASSTERGQASLGVYEQYF. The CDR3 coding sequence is TGTGCCAGCAGCACCGAACGGGGACAGGCCTCGCTGGGGGTCTACGAGCAGTACTTC.

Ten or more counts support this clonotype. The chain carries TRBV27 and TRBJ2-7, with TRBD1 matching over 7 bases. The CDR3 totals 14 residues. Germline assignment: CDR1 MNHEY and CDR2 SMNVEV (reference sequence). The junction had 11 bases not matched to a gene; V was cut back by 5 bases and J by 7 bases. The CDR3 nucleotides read TGTGCCAGCAGTCCCCCCGGGACAGACCGGGAGCAGTACTTC. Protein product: CASSPPGTDREQYF.

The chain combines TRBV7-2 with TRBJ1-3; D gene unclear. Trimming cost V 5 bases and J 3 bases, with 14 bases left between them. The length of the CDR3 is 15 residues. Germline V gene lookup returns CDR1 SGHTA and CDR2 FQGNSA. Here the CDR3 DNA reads TGTGCCAGCAGCCTTCGCATAGCAGGTGGAAACACCATATATTTT. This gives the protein CASSLRIAGGNTIYF.

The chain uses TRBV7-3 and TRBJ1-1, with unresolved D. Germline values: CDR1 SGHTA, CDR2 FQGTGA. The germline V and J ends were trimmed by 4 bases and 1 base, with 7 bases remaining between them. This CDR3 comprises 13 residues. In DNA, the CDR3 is TGTGCCAGCAGCTCGCAACCGAACACTGAAGCTTTCTTT. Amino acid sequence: CASSSQPNTEAFF. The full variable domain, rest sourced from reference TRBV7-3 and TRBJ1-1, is GAGVSQTPSNKVTEKGKYVELRCDPISGHTALYWYRQSLGQGPEFLIYFQGTGAADDSGLPNDRFFAVRPEGSVSTLKIQRTERGDSAVYLCASSSQPNTEAFFGQGTRLTVV.

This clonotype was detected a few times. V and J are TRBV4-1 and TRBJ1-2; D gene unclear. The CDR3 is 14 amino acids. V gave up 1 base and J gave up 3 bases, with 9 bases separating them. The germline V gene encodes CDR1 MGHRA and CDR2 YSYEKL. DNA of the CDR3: TGCGCCAGCAGCCAAGGGCCCGGAGACTATGGCTACACCTTC. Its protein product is CASSQGPGDYGYTF.

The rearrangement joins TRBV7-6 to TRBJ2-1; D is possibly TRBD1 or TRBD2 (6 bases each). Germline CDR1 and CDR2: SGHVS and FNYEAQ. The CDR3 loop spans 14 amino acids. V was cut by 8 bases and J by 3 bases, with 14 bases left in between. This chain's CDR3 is CASLGGGLYNEQFF. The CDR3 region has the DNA TGTGCCAGCCTGGGGGGCGGCCTCTACAATGAGCAGTTCTTC.

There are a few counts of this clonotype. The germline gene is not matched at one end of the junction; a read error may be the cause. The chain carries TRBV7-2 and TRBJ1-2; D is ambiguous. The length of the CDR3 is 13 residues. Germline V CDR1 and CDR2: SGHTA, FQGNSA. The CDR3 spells CASTLHANYGYTF. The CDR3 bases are TGTGCCAGCACCTTACACGCAAACTATGGCTACACCTTC.